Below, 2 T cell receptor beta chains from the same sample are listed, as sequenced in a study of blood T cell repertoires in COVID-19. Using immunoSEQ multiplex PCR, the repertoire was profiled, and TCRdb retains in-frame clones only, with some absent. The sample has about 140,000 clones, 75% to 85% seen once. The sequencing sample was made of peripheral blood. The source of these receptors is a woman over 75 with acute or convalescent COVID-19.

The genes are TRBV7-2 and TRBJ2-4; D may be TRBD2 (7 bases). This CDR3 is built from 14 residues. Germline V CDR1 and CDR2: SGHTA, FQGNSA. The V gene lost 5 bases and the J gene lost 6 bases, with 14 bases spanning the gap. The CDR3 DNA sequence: TGTGCCAGCAGCGTAGGCCGGGGGGCAAACATTCAGTACTTC. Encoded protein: CASSVGRGANIQYF.

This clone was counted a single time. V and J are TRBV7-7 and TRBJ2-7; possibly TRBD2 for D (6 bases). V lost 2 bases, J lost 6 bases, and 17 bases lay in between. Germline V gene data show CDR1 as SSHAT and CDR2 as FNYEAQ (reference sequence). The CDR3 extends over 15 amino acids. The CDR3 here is CASSLSPGLQSEQYF. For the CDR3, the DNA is TGTGCCAGCAGCTTATCACCGGGACTGCAATCCGAGCAGTACTTC.